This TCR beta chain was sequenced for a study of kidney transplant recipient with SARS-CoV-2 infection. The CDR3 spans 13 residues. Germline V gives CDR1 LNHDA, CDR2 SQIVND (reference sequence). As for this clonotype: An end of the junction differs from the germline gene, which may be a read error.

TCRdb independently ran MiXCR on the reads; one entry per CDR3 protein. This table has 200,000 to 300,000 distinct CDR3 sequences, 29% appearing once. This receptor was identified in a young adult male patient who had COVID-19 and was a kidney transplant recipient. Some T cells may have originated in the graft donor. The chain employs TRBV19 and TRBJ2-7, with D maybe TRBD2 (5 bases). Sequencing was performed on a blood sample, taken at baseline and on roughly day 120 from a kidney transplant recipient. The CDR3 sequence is CAGSPRTGTGQYF. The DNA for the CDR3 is TGTGCCGGTAGTCCGCGGACTGGTACCGGGCAGTACTTC.